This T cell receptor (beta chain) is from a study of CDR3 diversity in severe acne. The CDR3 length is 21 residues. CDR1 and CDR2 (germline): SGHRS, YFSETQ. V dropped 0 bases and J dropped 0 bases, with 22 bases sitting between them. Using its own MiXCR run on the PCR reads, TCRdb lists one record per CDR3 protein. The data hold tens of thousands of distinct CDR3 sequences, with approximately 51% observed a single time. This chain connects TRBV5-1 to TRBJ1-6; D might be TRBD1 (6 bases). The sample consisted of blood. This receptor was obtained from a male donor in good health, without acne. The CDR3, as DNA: TGCGCCAGCAGCTTGGGAACCGAGGGGCTAGCGGACAGCTCCTATAATTCACCCCTCCACTTT. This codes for CASSLGTEGLADSSYNSPLHF.